The following is a T cell receptor (beta chain) sequence with its context. No cognate antigen has been identified for it. No much larger clone is present one base from it, and per-base qualities are unavailable. The CDR3 covers 13 residues, taking in both the cysteine and the phenylalanine. Just the 39-base CDR3 DNA is kept, in frame starting at base 1. The junction carries 11 bases between V and J, which are trimmed by 8 bases and 4 bases respectively. For CDR1 and CDR2, the germline V gene (reference sequence) lists MNHNY and SVGAGI. This sample was included in a study of T cell responses to AZD1222 COVID-19 vaccine (dated by TCRdb to about 2021). Background for the entire study: Because spike-specific TCR depth and breadth did not differ between the two schedules, AZD1222 recipients who got a second dose at roughly 4 weeks were pooled with those who got a second dose at roughly 12 weeks. A total of over 230 trial participants underwent TCR sequencing, of whom about 210 received two doses of AZD1222 and around 25 received two doses of the MenACWY control vaccine. Trial participants were enrolled into age subgroups of 18-55, 56-69 and 70-plus years, which contained around 150, 28 and 57 TCR-sequenced participants, respectively.

The CDR3 regions of human TCRbeta chains were analyzed by immunosequencing. The study's own analysis went as follows. Repertoire TCRs were matched against a reference library of SARS-CoV-2-specific TCRs generated with the MIRA antigen-specificity platform. Breadth was defined as the fraction of unique TCRs that were SARS-CoV-2-associated. Depth was defined as the fraction of total T cells that were SARS-CoV-2-associated. Each spike-specific TCR was assigned to its reactive spike region and to a CD4 or CD8 class using the MIRA data. Log10-transformed breadth and depth values were compared by one-way ANOVA with Sidak's multiple comparisons tests. TCRdb carries this immuneACCESS record with in-frame sequences only. Its versions omit some clonotypes, under half of them owing to an unresolved V gene in the studies checked, with the rest unexplained. Clone size and V and J calls were adopted from that table, with D and trimming inferred from the DNA. This sample comprises approximately 150,000 clones, roughly 92% of them detected only once. The ten largest clones add up to 1.6% of the sample.

What the study reported, not specific to this receptor: In the small 56-69-year group, the increase in depth fell short of significance, most likely because of low power. Conclusions about previously exposed vaccinees were limited because only a handful of AZD1222 recipients were SARS-CoV-2 seropositive at baseline. Reportedly, close to half of the unique spike-specific TCRs recognized epitopes lying outside the regions that are mutated in the B.1.351 and B.1.1.7 variants. Because no samples from the day 14 peak response were available, repertoires could be characterized only after the peak T cell response. Most participants were white British and females outnumbered males, and the authors suggested that clonal diversity may have been underestimated. CD4 TCRs associated with the vaccine covered the entire spike protein, and the dominant responses were in regions 160-218 and 743-854. A significant rise in spike-specific TCR breadth and depth was observed after two AZD1222 doses relative to day 0 and relative to MenACWY recipients.

In light of the paper, this sample's time point label describes: baseline before first vaccination. Samples from vaccinated people were obtained from the UK trials COV001 and COV002, which included a single-blind randomized controlled phase 2/3 trial of AZD1222 (ChAdOx1 nCoV-19) in healthy adults. Trial participant PBMC samples were collected at day 0 and day 28 after the second dose for TCRbeta chain sequencing. This TCR derives from an adult in good health. The chain couples TRBV6-6 to TRBJ1-4, with TRBD1 as a weak D call on 5 bases. Material: peripheral blood, obtained on day 0 of AZD1222 vaccination. CDR3 sequence: CASLGRVNEKLFF. In nucleotide form, the sequence is TGTGCCAGCTTGGGGCGGGTTAATGAAAAACTGTTTTTT.